These T cell receptor beta chains were read from a single sample in a study of vaccination effects on CD4 cells after COVID-19. Sequencing used immunoSEQ multiplex PCR; TCRdb keeps in-frame clones, though not all of them. This table has about 73,000 clones, about four fifths appearing once. These receptors are not linked to any known antigen. Here the sequenced sample was CD4+ T cells from PBMCs cultured with HCoV-NL63 spike peptides, taken before COVID-19 vaccination. The receptors originated from a human donor who received a COVID-19 vaccine. Each CDR3 is given with its conserved first and last residue. A D gene is named only where the DNA matches it firmly. Clone size is not always given. Where it is, it says once, few, many or a class for expanded clones.

abundance	v_gene	j_gene	d_gene	CDR3nt	CDR3aa
few	TRBV2	TRBJ1-5	NA	TGTGCCAGCAACAGGAGGGGGGCAGGTCAGCCCCAGCATTTT	CASNRRGAGQPQHF
NA	TRBV2	TRBJ2-5	NA	TGTGCCAGCAGTGACACCCAAGAGACCCAGTACTTC	CASSDTQETQYF
NA	TRBV7-3	TRBJ1-2	NA	TGTGCCAGCAGCTCTACTGGGGACAACTATGGCTACACCTTC	CASSSTGDNYGYTF
NA	TRBV28	TRBJ1-2	NA	TGTGCCAGCAGTTTACAACAGGGTGACTATGGCTACACCTTC	CASSLQQGDYGYTF
NA	TRBV18	TRBJ1-5	NA	TGTGCCAGCTCTCGGGACGGTAGCAATCAGCCCCAGCATTTT	CASSRDGSNQPQHF
NA	TRBV5-1	TRBJ2-2	NA	TGCGCCAGCAGCTTGGTCGCAACTGCCACCGGGGAGCTGTTTTTT	CASSLVATATGELFF
NA	TRBV7-9	TRBJ2-1	NA	TGTGCCAGCAGCTTAGAAAGCCGCCTTAGCTCCTACAATGAGCAGTTCTTC	CASSLESRLSSYNEQFF
NA	TRBV20-1	TRBJ1-6	NA	TGCAGTGCTAGTAACAGTCTTCATAATTCACCCCTCCACTTT	CSASNSLHNSPLHF
once	TRBV6-5	TRBJ1-1	NA	TGTGCCAGCAGCTACTGGGGGGGCACTGAAGCTTTCTTT	CASSYWGGTEAFF
once	TRBV7-8	TRBJ2-5	TRBD2	TGTGCCAGCAGCCGCGGGGGGAGGCAAGAGACCCAGTACTTC	CASSRGGRQETQYF
NA	TRBV7-2	TRBJ1-5	NA	TGTGCCAGCAGCTTAGCTAGGGGAAGCAATCAGCCCCAGCATTTT	CASSLARGSNQPQHF
NA	TRBV15	TRBJ1-4	NA	TGTGCCACCAGCAGAGATCGAATTGGGGGAGGGGGAAAACTGTTTTTT	CATSRDRIGGGGKLFF
few	TRBV7-2	TRBJ1-2	NA	TGTGCCAGCAGCGTTTCCAGGGGTTCGAACTATGGCTACACCTTC	CASSVSRGSNYGYTF
few	TRBV6-5	TRBJ2-1	NA	TGTGCCAGCAGTTCGACCAGACCGGATGAGCAGTTCTTC	CASSSTRPDEQFF
NA	TRBV19	TRBJ1-1	NA	TGTGCCAGTAGTATAAAGCCAGGGGAGAACACTGAAGCTTTCTTT	CASSIKPGENTEAFF
few	TRBV11-3	TRBJ1-5	NA	TGTGCCAGCCCCACGAAGTCCAATCAGCCCCAGCATTTT	CASPTKSNQPQHF
NA	TRBV6-5	TRBJ1-6	NA	TGTGCCAGCAGTTCGTGGGATAATTCACCCCTCCACTTT	CASSSWDNSPLHF
NA	TRBV12-3/TRBV12-4	TRBJ1-2	TRBD1	TGTGCCAGCTCATTCGACAGGGGGCTTGGCTACACCTTC	CASSFDRGLGYTF
NA	TRBV4-2	TRBJ2-5	NA	TGTGCCAGCAGCCAAGGAATTAGCGGAGGCAAAGAGACCCAGTACTTC	CASSQGISGGKETQYF
NA	TRBV19	TRBJ1-1	NA	TGTGCCAGTATTGAGGTCGGGGGGCAGGTCACTGAAGCTTTCTTT	CASIEVGGQVTEAFF
NA	TRBV4-1	TRBJ1-4	NA	TGCGCCAGCAGCCAAGATTACAGAATGAATGAAAAACTGTTTTTT	CASSQDYRMNEKLFF
NA	TRBV24-1	TRBJ2-2	NA	TGTGCCACCAGTGATTCCCGGGGTGCCGGGGAGCTGTTTTTT	CATSDSRGAGELFF
few	TRBV2	TRBJ2-2	TRBD2	TGTGCCAGCAGGAGCGGGGCCAACACCGGGGAGCTGTTTTTT	CASRSGANTGELFF
few	TRBV7-3	TRBJ1-3	TRBD1	TGTGCCAGCAGCTTAGATGGGACAGGCTCTGGAAACACCATATATTTT	CASSLDGTGSGNTIYF
NA	TRBV6-5	TRBJ2-5	NA	TGTGCCAGCAGTCAGAGCCAGACCCAGTACTTC	CASSQSQTQYF
NA	TRBV18	TRBJ2-5	NA	TGTGCCAGCTCACGTGACAGGCCTCCCCAAGAGACCCAGTACTTC	CASSRDRPPQETQYF
NA	TRBV29-1	TRBJ2-5	TRBD2	TGCAGCACCGGGGGGGCAGGGGAGACCCAGTACTTC	CSTGGAGETQYF